Presented here are 15 T cell receptor beta chains from one specimen sequenced in a study of blood T cell repertoires in COVID-19. TCRdb keeps only in-frame clones here, not all; method: immunoSEQ multiplex PCR. The sample carries some 530,000 clones, 75% to 90% recorded once. Sequencing used PBMCs or T cells enriched from blood (not recorded which). These receptors all come from a woman aged 60-75 years who had recovered from COVID-19.

This clone was seen once. The V gene is TRBV27, the J gene TRBJ1-3; no clear D gene. Germline CDR1 reads MNHEY; CDR2 reads SMNVEV (reference sequence). V gave up 6 bases and J gave up 1 base, with 10 bases separating them. There are 14 residues in the CDR3. CDR3 sequence reads: CASSARGSGNTIYF. The CDR3, as DNA: TGTGCCAGCAGCGCTCGAGGGTCTGGAAACACCATATATTTT.

The chain has TRBV5-6 and TRBJ2-3, with TRBD2 matching over 7 bases. Trimming removed 1 base from V and 1 base from J; junction bases left unmatched: 3. The germline V gene has CDR1 SGHDT and CDR2 YYEEEE. The CDR3 covers 15 residues. Written as DNA, the CDR3 is TGTGCCAGCAGCTTGAGCGGGGACCGCACAGATACGCAGTATTTT. It yields the protein CASSLSGDRTDTQYF.

J is TRBJ2-1 and V is TRBV28; weak D call: TRBD1 (5 bases). There are 16 residues in the CDR3. The germline V and J ends were trimmed by 6 bases and 5 bases, with 20 bases remaining between them. CDR1 MDHEN and CDR2 SYDVKM come from the germline V gene. This CDR3 reads CASSRPGQGKDNEQFF. In DNA form, the CDR3 reads TGTGCCAGCAGCCGCCCCGGGCAGGGTAAGGACAATGAGCAGTTCTTC.

This chain connects TRBV10-3 to TRBJ1-6; 9 nucleotides line up with TRBD1. The trim removed 4 bases at V and 10 bases at J, leaving 5 bases unmatched. Germline values: CDR1 ENHRY, CDR2 SYGVKD. The CDR3 covers 14 residues. CDR3 nucleotide sequence: TGTGCCATCAGTGTGGGACAGGGAAACTCACCCCTCCACTTT. It translates to CAISVGQGNSPLHF.

The rearrangement joins TRBV2 to TRBJ2-7; 15 nucleotides line up with TRBD2. Germline V lookup: CDR1 SNHLY, CDR2 FYNNEI. The CDR3 is 14 amino acids. CDR3 bases: TGTGCCAGCAGTGACCCGGGACTAGCGGGGGGATTCGGCGTC. Translating gives CASSDPGLAGGFGV.

V and J are TRBV11-2 and TRBJ1-1; D remains ambiguous. Trimming took off 5 bases at V and 1 base at J, with 8 bases between the two ends. The CDR3 extends over 13 amino acids. The germline V gene encodes CDR1 SGHAT and CDR2 FQNNGV. The CDR3 nucleotides are TGTGCCAGCAGCATGACTAGGAACACTGAAGCTTTCTTT. Translated, it gives CASSMTRNTEAFF.

V gene TRBV27 combines with J gene TRBJ1-6, with D uncertain. V was cut by 2 bases and J by 9 bases, with 14 bases left in between. CDR3 length: 15 residues. Germline CDR1 is MNHEY and CDR2 is SMNVEV (reference sequence). The CDR3 sequence: CASSLTGILGSPLHF. The CDR3 bases are TGTGCCAGCAGTTTAACCGGGATATTGGGTTCACCCCTCCACTTT.

CDR3 coding DNA: TGTGCCAGCAGCACCCGGGACAGGGGCCACGAGCAGTACTTC. It is translated as CASSTRDRGHEQYF. The V gene is TRBV3-1 (or the pseudogene TRBV3-2), the J gene TRBJ2-7; the match to TRBD1 covers 10 bases. CDR3 size: 14 residues. The trim removed 5 bases at V and 5 bases at J, leaving 6 bases unmatched. CDR1 is LGHDT and CDR2 is YNNKEL in the germline V gene (reference sequence).

The rearrangement joins TRBV3-1 (or the pseudogene TRBV3-2) to TRBJ1-5; 9 nucleotides match TRBD1. CDR3 size: 16 residues. V lost 1 base to trimming and J lost 4 bases; unmatched junction nucleotides: 5. The germline CDR1 and CDR2 sequences are LGHDT and YNNKEL (reference sequence). This chain's CDR3 is CASSQGPGQGNQPQHF. The CDR3 nucleotides read TGTGCCAGCAGCCAAGGTCCGGGACAGGGAAATCAGCCCCAGCATTTT.

This chain joins TRBV5-1 and TRBJ1-2, with 9 nucleotides matching TRBD1. The ends lost 5 bases at V and 1 base at J; junction bases unmatched: 3. The CDR3 has 14 residues. Germline V lookup: CDR1 SGHRS, CDR2 YFSETQ. Here the CDR3 reads CASRVGQGNYGYTF. The CDR3, as DNA: TGCGCCAGCAGGGTGGGACAGGGTAACTATGGCTACACCTTC.

This clone was recorded only once. The CDR3 nucleotides read TGCAGCGTCCGGCGGTGGGTCAGGGAAGGCTACAATGAGCAGTTCTTC. It codes for CSVRRWVREGYNEQFF. The V and J genes are TRBV29-1 and TRBJ2-1, with a possible D match to TRBD1 (5 bases). V gave up 6 bases and J gave up 3 bases, with 21 bases separating them. The CDR3 runs to 16 residues. Germline assignment: CDR1 SQVTM and CDR2 ANQGSEA.

This chain joins TRBV19 and TRBJ1-2; D gene unclear. Looked up from germline, CDR1 is LNHDA and CDR2 is SQIVND (reference sequence). V was shortened by 7 bases and J by 7 bases, with 16 bases between the two germline ends. This CDR3 is built from 13 residues. CDR3 sequence reads: CASKEFLGAGYTF. CDR3 DNA sequence: TGTGCCAGTAAGGAGTTCTTAGGTGCTGGCTACACCTTC.

This clone showed up many times. The rearrangement joins TRBV2 to TRBJ2-7, with TRBD1 matching over 7 bases. The CDR3 loop spans 12 amino acids. The J segment lost 3 bases and the V segment lost 6 bases, leaving 2 bases of the junction unmatched. CDR1 and CDR2 from the germline V gene are SNHLY and FYNNEI. CDR3 bases: TGTGCCAGCAGAGGGGACAGCTACGAGCAGTACTTC. Translation: CASRGDSYEQYF.

The CDR3 DNA sequence: TGTGCCAGCTCACCACTTCATCCGGGATCCGGCACTGAAGCTTTCTTT. This gives the protein CASSPLHPGSGTEAFF. The chain uses TRBV18 and TRBJ1-1; D gene ambiguous. Trimming took off 1 base at V and 4 bases at J, with 16 bases between the two ends. This CDR3 is 16 amino acids long. CDR1 is KGHSH, CDR2 LQKENI, per germline.

The chain combines TRBV6-5 with TRBJ1-5; a weak D match, TRBD1 (6 bases). V dropped 10 bases and J dropped 0 bases, with 16 bases sitting between them. Germline assignment: CDR1 MNHEY and CDR2 SVGAGI. CDR3 length: 15 amino acids. CDR3 in DNA: TGTGCCACCCAGCGGGACACTCTTAGCAATCAGCCCCAGCATTTT. It codes for CATQRDTLSNQPQHF.